Below, 12 T cell receptor beta chains from the same sample are listed, as sequenced in a study of T cells in Graves' hyperthyroidism and ophthalmopathy. From RNA transcripts, TCR beta CDR3 regions were amplified. The HTBI primer set was used in a first-round RT-PCR of the TCR CDR3. TCRdb re-analysed the multiplex PCR reads in MiXCR, keeping a single row per CDR3 protein. The table has over 550,000 distinct CDR3 sequences, 16% seen once; the top ten hold 15% to 20%. The source material was blood. Receptor source: a woman aged 18 to 35 with Graves' hyperthyroidism.

This clonotype was detected ten times or more. The V call is TRBV15, the J call TRBJ2-2, with 8 positions matching TRBD2. This CDR3 contains 15 residues. CDR1 and CDR2 (germline): LNHNV, YYDKDF (reference sequence). Unmatched junction bases numbered 14, after V lost 3 bases and J lost 14 bases. This chain's CDR3 is CATSRVSGVLAGLFF. CDR3 nucleotide sequence: TGTGCCACCAGCAGGGTTAGCGGGGTCCTGGCTGGACTGTTTTTT. The complete variable domain, with remaining parts taken from reference TRBV15 and TRBJ2-2, reads DAMVIQNPRYQVTQFGKPVTLSCSQTLNHNVMYWYQQKSSQAPKLLFHYYDKDFNNEADTPDNFQSRRPNTSFCFLDIRSPGLGDTAMYLCATSRVSGVLAGLFFGEGSRLTVL.

This clonotype showed up many times. This chain uses TRBV28 with TRBJ2-1; no reliable D call. The CDR3 contains 16 residues. V lost 6 bases to trimming and J lost 0 bases, with 15 bases between them. Germline CDR1 MDHEN, CDR2 SYDVKM. The CDR3 DNA is TGTGCCAGCAGCCCTAAGGATCTTTACTCCTACAATGAGCAGTTCTTC. Translated, it gives CASSPKDLYSYNEQFF.

This chain connects TRBV19 to TRBJ1-2; D unclear. The CDR3 spans 16 residues. Trimming removed 8 bases from V and 4 bases from J, with 23 bases in between. CDR1 and CDR2 from the germline V gene are LNHDA and SQIVND (reference sequence). The CDR3 region is CASSPSLGLKGYGYTF. The CDR3 nucleotides read TGTGCCAGTTCGCCCTCGTTAGGATTGAAGGGCTATGGCTACACCTTC.

This clonotype was observed many times. The chain couples TRBV6-1 to TRBJ1-1; no clear D gene. Germline V lookup: CDR1 MNHNS, CDR2 SASEGT. V lost 6 bases to trimming and J lost 1 base, with 12 bases between them. CDR3 length equals 14 residues. CDR3 DNA sequence: TGTGCCAGCAGAGTAGGACTGCCGAACACTGAAGCTTTCTTT. Protein product: CASRVGLPNTEAFF.

This clonotype was seen only a few times. This chain links TRBV10-3 with TRBJ1-1; no clear D gene. Germline CDR1 and CDR2: ENHRY and SYGVKD. Trimming took 1 base from V and 1 from J, leaving 7 bases between them. The CDR3 is 14 residues long. The CDR3 region has the DNA TGTGCCATCAGTGAGTTCGGTGCGAACACTGAAGCTTTCTTT. This sequence encodes CAISEFGANTEAFF.

The rearrangement uses TRBV19 and TRBJ2-3, with TRBD1 identical over 7 bases. Germline V gene data show CDR1 as LNHDA and CDR2 as SQIVND (reference sequence). The V gene end was trimmed by 3 bases and the J gene end by 3 bases; junction bases not matched to a gene: 6. The CDR3 runs 15 residues. The CDR3 region is CASSMPGTATDTQYF. For the CDR3, the DNA is TGTGCCAGTAGTATGCCCGGGACAGCAACAGATACGCAGTATTTT.

This clonotype was counted at least ten times. The CDR3 DNA reads TGTGCCAGCAGTTTTGGGTGGGAAAAACTGTTTTTT. Its translation: CASSFGWEKLFF. The rearrangement links TRBV12-3 or TRBV12-4 to TRBJ1-4; no definite D call. Between the trimmed V and J ends, which lost 3 bases and 8 bases, there was a span of 7 bases. The CDR3 runs to 12 residues.

At least ten counts were recorded for this clonotype. V and J are TRBV27 and TRBJ1-1; D is ambiguous. CDR1 MNHEY and CDR2 SMNVEV come from the germline V gene (reference sequence). CDR3 length equals 12 residues. V lost 6 bases to trimming and J lost 3 bases, with 8 bases between them. The CDR3 loop reads CASSTWDTEAFF. The CDR3 DNA is TGTGCCAGCAGCACTTGGGACACTGAAGCTTTCTTT.

This clonotype was seen a handful of times. This rearrangement joins TRBV28 to TRBJ1-5, with 8 bases aligning to TRBD1. The CDR3 length is 15 residues. The trim removed 4 bases at V and 2 bases at J, leaving 4 bases unmatched. Germline V lookup: CDR1 MDHEN, CDR2 SYDVKM. In DNA form, the CDR3 reads TGTGCCAGCAGTTCGACAGGGGTCGGCAATCAGCCCCAGCATTTT. Its translation: CASSSTGVGNQPQHF.

This clonotype turned up a few times. The gene calls are TRBV29-1 and TRBJ2-5; D is unclear. Germline loops: CDR1 SQVTM, CDR2 ANQGSEA. The CDR3 has 10 amino acids. Trimming removed 3 bases at V and 5 bases at J, with 4 bases between. Here the CDR3 reads CSVEVETQYF. Written as DNA, the CDR3 is TGCAGCGTTGAGGTGGAGACCCAGTACTTC.

This clonotype was counted only a few times. The J gene is TRBJ2-1, the V gene TRBV3-1, with D possibly matching TRBD2 (5 bases). V lost 2 bases to trimming and J lost 6 bases, with 17 bases between them. CDR3 length: 16 amino acids. Germline V gene sequence: CDR1 LGHDT, CDR2 YNNKEL (reference sequence). The chain's CDR3 is CASSQRTRLPSNEQFF. The CDR3 DNA follows: TGTGCCAGCAGCCAAAGAACGAGACTACCCTCCAATGAGCAGTTCTTC.

The chain links TRBV5-6 to TRBJ2-2; D is perhaps TRBD2 (7 bases). The CDR3 totals 15 residues. The germline CDR1 and CDR2 sequences are SGHDT and YYEEEE. V was trimmed by 6 bases and J by 0 bases, leaving 12 bases between them. As DNA, the CDR3 is TGTGCCAGCACCCCGGGGGGCACGAACACCGGGGAGCTGTTTTTT. Protein product: CASTPGGTNTGELFF.